This T cell receptor beta chain was sequenced for a study of vaccination and CD4 T cells after COVID-19. Cultured CD4+ T cell DNA was sequenced using the Oncomine TCR Beta short-read assay. TCRdb independently ran MiXCR on the PCR reads; one entry per CDR3 protein. Of about 10,000 distinct CDR3 sequences detected, 45% to 65% appear once; the ten largest clones hold 15% to 20%. Treatment defined: roughly ten-day PBMC culture with coronavirus spike peptide pools or control peptides (ViraFEST assay). Germline V gene data show CDR1 as SGHVS and CDR2 as FNYEAQ. The CDR3 sequence is 14 residues long. The germline V and J ends were trimmed by 5 bases and 1 base, with 11 bases remaining between them. Comments on this clonotype: What it binds is unknown.

Sequenced material: CD4+ T cells from blood, cultured in vitro. The chain links TRBV7-6 to TRBJ1-1; the D is unclear. The sequence derives from a human donor who had recovered from COVID-19. The CDR3, as DNA: TGTGCCAGCAGCCTTAAACAAGGGAACACTGAAGCTTTCTTT. Translating gives CASSLKQGNTEAFF.